This entry features one T cell receptor (beta chain) sequence. Seattle participants joined during active infection and were tracked over time. This CDR3 comprises 14 residues. The germline CDR1 and CDR2 sequences are ENHRY and SYGVKD. Trimming took off 4 bases at V and 9 bases at J, with 16 bases between the two ends. The table came from immunoSEQ multiplex PCR; TCRdb's copy has only in-frame clones and leaves some out. The profile shows 200,000 to 300,000 clones, around 90% of them singletons. The sample originates from a study of blood T cell repertoires in COVID-19. The wider study: T cells, B-cell-depleted T cells, or PBMCs provided the cDNA or gDNA that served as material.

The gene calls are TRBV10-3 and TRBJ2-1; the D gene is possibly TRBD2 (6 bases). Sequences were obtained from peripheral blood. The sequence came from a man aged 30-40 years with COVID-19, enrolled during active disease. For the CDR3, the DNA is TGTGCCATCAGTGGTGGAGGGGAAAGTGTTGAGCAGTTCTTC. Translating it yields CAISGGGESVEQFF.